These T cell receptor beta chains were read from a single sample in a study of beta chain features in type 1 diabetes. Measured with immunoSEQ multiplex PCR; TCRdb has only the in-frame clones, and not every one. Of 900,000 or so clones in the sample, about 17% were seen once. The specimen was naive CD4+ T cells from blood. These receptors all stem from a woman under 30 in good health. Each CDR3 is given with its conserved first and last residue. D genes are given only for firm matches. Some rows mark clone size as missing; the rest say once, few, many or name a class of expanded clone.

V gene,clone size,D gene,J gene,CDR3 DNA,CDR3 protein
TRBV29-1,few,.,TRBJ2-1,TGCAGCGTTGCCAGGTACAATGAGCAGTTCTTC,CSVARYNEQFF
TRBV6-5,few,.,TRBJ2-7,TGTGCCAGCAGTTATGATAGGGCCTCCTACGAGCAGTACTTC,CASSYDRASYEQYF
TRBV7-8,.,.,TRBJ2-3,TGTGCCAGCAGCTTAGACAGGGCTCTAGATACGCAGTATTTT,CASSLDRALDTQYF
TRBV7-9,.,TRBD1,TRBJ1-5,TGTGCCAGCAGTCAAGGGACAGGGCAGCCCCAGCATTTT,CASSQGTGQPQHF
TRBV4-2,.,.,TRBJ2-5,TGTGCCAGCAGCCAACCTGATGTGGGTCAGGAGACCCAGTACTTC,CASSQPDVGQETQYF
TRBV28,.,.,TRBJ1-5,TGTGCCAGCAGTTTATACGTTCAGCCCCAGCATTTT,CASSLYVQPQHF
TRBV2,.,.,TRBJ2-5,TGTGCCAGCAAAGTAGAGACCCAGTACTTC,CASKVETQYF
TRBV9,few,.,TRBJ2-3,TGTGCCAGCAGCGTGTTCGGGGTGGAGGGTACGCAGTATTTT,CASSVFGVEGTQYF
TRBV5-1,.,TRBD1,TRBJ2-1,TGCGCCAGCAGCTTGGCCTGGGGACAGGGCCCATACAATGAGCAGTTCTTC,CASSLAWGQGPYNEQFF
TRBV21-1,.,.,TRBJ2-1,TGTGCCAGCAGCGGCGTTACGGGAGGAATCTCCTACAATGAGCAGTTCTTC,CASSGVTGGISYNEQFF
TRBV9,.,.,TRBJ2-2,TGTGCCAGCAGCGTAGCTACCACCGGGGAGCTGTTTTTT,CASSVATTGELFF
TRBV7-8,few,.,TRBJ2-1,TGTGCCAGCAGCCGGGTGAGCGAAAGCTCCTACAATGAGCAGTTCTTC,CASSRVSESSYNEQFF
TRBV7-2,.,TRBD1,TRBJ2-7,TGTGCCAGCAGCTTCATACGGACAGGGTCAAATTCTAGACTCTACGAGCAGTACTTC,CASSFIRTGSNSRLYEQYF
TRBV10-3,.,TRBD2,TRBJ2-2,TGTGCCATCAGTGGACGGACTAGCGGGCTCGGGGCCGGGGAGCTGTTTTTT,CAISGRTSGLGAGELFF
TRBV18,.,TRBD2,TRBJ2-1,TGTGCCAGCTCACCTCTTAGCGGGTACTACAATGAGCAGTTCTTC,CASSPLSGYYNEQFF
TRBV7-3,.,.,TRBJ1-2,TGTGCCAGCAGCTTATCTTCGGACTACTATGGCTACACCTTC,CASSLSSDYYGYTF
TRBV28,.,TRBD2,TRBJ2-2,TGTGCCAGCAGTTTAGCGGGAGGTCCTGGGGAGCTGTTTTTT,CASSLAGGPGELFF
TRBV9,.,.,TRBJ2-3,TGTGCCAGCAGCACAAGGCCCACAGATACGCAGTATTTT,CASSTRPTDTQYF
TRBV9,few,TRBD1,TRBJ2-7,TGTGCCAGCAGCCGGGGGACAGGGAACTACGAGCAGTACTTC,CASSRGTGNYEQYF
TRBV7-2,few,.,TRBJ2-6,TGTGCCAGCAGCTTAGCGGGCGCGGGAAGTGGGGCCAACGTCCTGACTTTC,CASSLAGAGSGANVLTF
TRBV5-1,.,.,TRBJ2-1,TGCGCCAGCAGCCCTGACTACAATGAGCAGTTCTTC,CASSPDYNEQFF
TRBV7-2,few,TRBD2,TRBJ2-7,TGTGCCAGCCACTTAGTCGCGGGAGGGACCCACGAGCAGTACTTC,CASHLVAGGTHEQYF
TRBV2,few,.,TRBJ2-1,TGTGCCAGCACGGAGGTAGCAGATTACAATGAGCAGTTCTTC,CASTEVADYNEQFF
TRBV7-9,.,.,TRBJ2-1,TGTGCCAGCAGCTTTATTAACGAGCAGTTCTTC,CASSFINEQFF
TRBV20-1,.,TRBD2,TRBJ2-1,TGCAGTGCTAGGACTAGCGGGCAGCAGTTCTTC,CSARTSGQQFF
TRBV18,.,TRBD1,TRBJ2-2,TGTGCCAGCTCACCGGACAGGGAGAACACCGGGGAGCTGTTTTTT,CASSPDRENTGELFF
TRBV23-1,few,.,TRBJ1-2,TGCGCCAGCAGTCCCAACAGGGAGGAAGGCCATAACTATGGCTACACCTTC,CASSPNREEGHNYGYTF
TRBV9,.,TRBD2,TRBJ2-7,TGTGCCAGCAGCGCTGGGTCTAGCGGGAGTCTCGAGCAGTACTTC,CASSAGSSGSLEQYF
TRBV6-6,few,.,TRBJ1-5,TGTGCCAGCAGTTCGGGACTGGTTAGCAATCAGCCCCAGCATTTT,CASSSGLVSNQPQHF
TRBV28,.,.,TRBJ1-2,TGTGCCAGCGTCCGCTTGGGTGGCTACACCTTC,CASVRLGGYTF
TRBV10-1,few,.,TRBJ2-7,TGCGCCAGCAGTCCAAAGCAAGCGGCCCTCTTCTCCTACGAGCAGTACTTC,CASSPKQAALFSYEQYF
TRBV6-5,.,.,TRBJ1-1,TGTGCCAGCAGTTACCGGGGACGGATGAACACTGAAGCTTTCTTT,CASSYRGRMNTEAFF
TRBV11-2,.,.,TRBJ2-6,TGTGCCAGCAGCGACCTCGTGCTGGTCTCTGGGGCCAACGTCCTGACTTTC,CASSDLVLVSGANVLTF
TRBV9,.,TRBD1,TRBJ1-1,TGTGCCAGCAGCGCTCAGGGGGGTCACACTGAAGCTTTCTTT,CASSAQGGHTEAFF
TRBV6-1,few,TRBD1,TRBJ1-1,TGTGCCAGCAGTGAATTTTTAGGGGGCGCGGGGAACACTGAAGCTTTCTTT,CASSEFLGGAGNTEAFF
TRBV4-3,.,.,TRBJ2-7,TGCGCCAGCAGCCAAGCGAAGGGGTCTGGGTCCAACGAGCAGTACTTC,CASSQAKGSGSNEQYF
TRBV15,.,TRBD2,TRBJ2-7,TGTGCCACCAGCCAGGGACTAGTCGCCGGCTACGAGCAGTACTTC,CATSQGLVAGYEQYF
TRBV4-3,few,.,TRBJ1-5,TGCGCCAGCAGCCAAGATCGGGATCTCCGGCAGCCCCAGCATTTT,CASSQDRDLRQPQHF
TRBV6-1,.,.,TRBJ2-3,TGTGCCAGCAGTGAGGACGAGAGCACAGATACGCAGTATTTT,CASSEDESTDTQYF
TRBV7-2,few,.,TRBJ2-1,TGTGCCAGCAGCTTAGCGGGACTGTCCTACAATGAGCAGTTCTTC,CASSLAGLSYNEQFF
TRBV7-9,few,.,TRBJ1-3,TGTGCCAGCAGCTACAGGAACGCTGGAAACACCATATATTTT,CASSYRNAGNTIYF
TRBV29-1,.,TRBD1,TRBJ2-3,TGCAGCGTTGAAGATCGGACAACCAGGGGGACAGATACGCAGTATTTT,CSVEDRTTRGTDTQYF
TRBV16,few,.,TRBJ2-3,TGTGCCAGCAGCCGAAGCAGGGTATCGGGTGATACGCAGTATTTT,CASSRSRVSGDTQYF
TRBV28,few,TRBD2,TRBJ2-1,TGTGCCAGCGGGAGGACTAGCGGGAGCTCAAGCTCCTACAATGAGCAGTTCTTC,CASGRTSGSSSSYNEQFF
TRBV28,.,TRBD2,TRBJ2-5,TGTGCCAGCAGCTTGGGTGTTAGTGGGAGGGCCAGGGAGACCCAGTACTTC,CASSLGVSGRARETQYF
TRBV4-1,.,TRBD2,TRBJ2-7,TGCGCCAGCAGCCAAGATCCGGAAGCGGGAGAAGGCCACGAGCAGTACTTC,CASSQDPEAGEGHEQYF
TRBV4-2,.,.,TRBJ2-2,TGTGCCAGCAGCCAAGGAAGCGGGTCGGAGACCGGGGAGCTGTTTTTT,CASSQGSGSETGELFF
TRBV11-2,.,.,TRBJ2-5,TGTGCCAGCAGCGAACAAGTCCAAGAGACCCAGTACTTC,CASSEQVQETQYF
TRBV7-9,few,TRBD1,TRBJ2-7,TGTGCCAGCAGCTTAGGGACAGGAAACTACGAGCAGTACTTC,CASSLGTGNYEQYF
TRBV9,.,TRBD1,TRBJ1-2,TGTGCCAGCAGCGGTCCGGGACAGGGTTATGGCTACACCTTC,CASSGPGQGYGYTF
TRBV5-4,.,.,TRBJ1-1,TGTGCCAGCAGCTTTGGGGCCCGGGCGAACACTGAAGCTTTCTTT,CASSFGARANTEAFF
TRBV4-3,.,.,TRBJ2-3,TGCGCCAGCAGCCAAGAAAAAAGATCGCTAGGCACAGATACGCAGTATTTT,CASSQEKRSLGTDTQYF
TRBV18,few,TRBD2,TRBJ2-1,TGTGCCAGCTCACCGTTGGCTAGCGGGAGCAATGAGCAGTTCTTC,CASSPLASGSNEQFF